The 11 T cell receptor beta chains given below trace back to one sample, sequenced in a study of cytomegalovirus exposure and HLA in healthy donors. PCR involved 60 Vbeta and 13 Jbeta primers. TCRdb keeps only in-frame clones here, not all; method: immunoSEQ multiplex PCR. The sample yields 150,000 to 200,000 clones, under 70% seen once. The sample was PBMCs. These receptors all stem from a woman in her forties in good health and CMV-seropositive.

The gene calls are TRBV6-1 and TRBJ1-6; TRBD1 aligns across 7 bases. The ends lost 11 bases at V and 6 bases at J; junction bases unmatched: 10. The CDR3 loop spans 14 amino acids. The germline V gene encodes CDR1 MNHNS and CDR2 SASEGT. Here the CDR3 DNA reads TGTGCCGAGAACGGGGGACAGTTTAATTCACCCCTCCACTTT. This gives the protein CAENGGQFNSPLHF.

This clone was picked up one time. In DNA, the CDR3 is TGTGCCAGCAGTCCTCTAGCGCGTCAAAGAGCTTTCTTT. Encoded protein: CASSPLARQRAFF. This chain links TRBV27 with TRBJ1-1; D is unresolved. The germline V and J ends were trimmed by 5 bases and 10 bases, with 17 bases remaining between them. Germline V gene lookup returns CDR1 MNHEY and CDR2 SMNVEV (reference sequence). The CDR3 extends over 13 amino acids.

The chain combines TRBV19 with TRBJ2-1; D might be TRBD2 (5 bases). This CDR3 contains 15 residues. V lost 3 bases to trimming and J lost 7 bases, with 16 bases between them. Germline V gene sequence: CDR1 LNHDA, CDR2 SQIVND (reference sequence). As DNA, the CDR3 is TGTGCCAGTAGTATTATGTGGGAGACGGGAAATGAGCAGTTCTTC. This codes for CASSIMWETGNEQFF.

The CDR3 reads CASRQALNVPDTQYF. CDR3 nucleotides: TGTGCCAGCAGACAAGCACTAAATGTACCAGATACGCAGTATTTT. The chain employs TRBV5-5 and TRBJ2-3; D remains unclear. Deletions cut 5 bases from V and 4 bases from J, with 17 bases between. The germline V gene encodes CDR1 SGHKS and CDR2 YYEKEE (reference sequence). The CDR3 is made up of 15 amino acids.

This rearrangement joins TRBV27 to TRBJ1-5; no clear D. The V and J ends lost 1 base and 2 bases respectively, with 12 bases between them. The CDR3 totals 16 residues. CDR1 and CDR2 (germline): MNHEY, SMNVEV (reference sequence). The CDR3 loop reads CASSLFPGNGNQPQHF. The CDR3 nucleotides read TGTGCCAGCAGTTTATTCCCGGGGAATGGCAATCAGCCCCAGCATTTT.

The genes are TRBV7-2 and TRBJ2-2; 13 positions match TRBD2. The CDR3 extends over 16 amino acids. Germline V CDR1 and CDR2: SGHTA, FQGNSA. V was clipped by 4 bases and J by 4 bases; unmatched bases: 3. DNA for the CDR3: TGTGCCAGCAGCTCGGGACTAGCGGGACTCACCGGGGAGCTGTTTTTT. Its translation is CASSSGLAGLTGELFF.

This chain uses TRBV2 with TRBJ2-6; D perhaps matches TRBD1 (5 bases). Between the trimmed V and J ends, which lost 6 bases and 4 bases, there was a span of 13 bases. The CDR3 is 15 amino acids. Germline V gene lookup returns CDR1 SNHLY and CDR2 FYNNEI. CDR3 nucleotides: TGTGCCAGCAGCTACGACAGCCCAGGGGCCAACGTCCTGACTTTC. Amino acid sequence: CASSYDSPGANVLTF.

The gene calls are TRBV7-2 and TRBJ2-2; a weak D match, TRBD2 (5 bases). Looked up from germline, CDR1 is SGHTA and CDR2 is FQGNSA. The CDR3 totals 15 residues. The V and J ends lost 3 bases and 6 bases respectively, with 14 bases between them. The CDR3 loop reads CASSFLSGLAGELFF. The CDR3 bases are TGTGCCAGCAGCTTTCTCTCCGGACTCGCCGGGGAGCTGTTTTTT.

A single count supports this clone. The CDR3 DNA sequence: TGTGCCAGCTCACCACGGCGTTCTGGACTAGCGGGGGGGCGGAGCACAGATACGCAGTATTTT. Translating it yields CASSPRRSGLAGGRSTDTQYF. The J gene is TRBJ2-3, the V gene TRBV18; 15 bases fit TRBD2. The CDR3 loop spans 21 amino acids. The junction had 11 bases not matched to a gene; V was cut back by 1 base and J by 0 bases. Germline-derived CDR1 and CDR2 are KGHSH and LQKENI.

Notes on this clone: At one boundary the junction diverges from the germline segment, which might be a read error. The J gene is TRBJ2-7, the V gene TRBV7-7, with D possibly being TRBD2 (5 bases). Germline V CDR1 and CDR2: SSHAT, FNYEAQ (reference sequence). This CDR3 contains 15 residues. This CDR3 is CASSLALGSSYEQYF. The CDR3 DNA reads TGTGCTAGCAGCTTAGCGTTGGGGAGCTCCTACGAGCAGTACTTC.

This clone has a handful of counts. V and J are TRBV4-2 and TRBJ2-2; tentatively, D is TRBD2 (5 bases). Germline V gene data show CDR1 as LGHNA and CDR2 as YNFKEQ. The germline V and J ends were trimmed by 1 base and 7 bases, with 10 bases remaining between them. The CDR3 consists of 14 residues. As DNA, the CDR3 is TGTGCCAGCAGCCAAGTCCGGGATGGCGGGGAGCTGTTTTTT. Its translation: CASSQVRDGGELFF.